This T cell receptor (beta chain) stems from a study of shared clonotypes between healthy human individuals. About this clone itself: The antigen is unknown.

Measured with immunoSEQ multiplex PCR; TCRdb has only the in-frame clones, and not every one. The data hold hundreds of thousands of clones, with around 95% observed a single time. V was cut by 5 bases and J by 2 bases, with 20 bases left in between. This CDR3 spans 16 amino acids. The germline V gene encodes CDR1 SGHRS and CDR2 YFSETQ. Findings of the study overall: Rarefaction gave evidence that sorted-subset sequencing remained incomplete despite large depth. Naive subsets typically showed greater estimated richness than memory subsets. Sharing across four donors was highest in naive CD4 (approximately 5%) and lowest in memory CD8 (0.4%).

Terminally differentiated effector memory CD45RA+ cells were excluded by CCR7 positive selection of CD45RO-negative cells. The sequenced sample was naive CD8+ T cells sorted from blood. The source is a woman aged 25-40 years in good health. This rearrangement joins TRBV5-1 to TRBJ2-7, with D perhaps TRBD1 or TRBD2 (5 bases each). The CDR3 region is CASRPGPSYPPYEQYF. The CDR3 region has the DNA TGCGCCAGCAGGCCGGGACCATCCTACCCTCCCTACGAGCAGTACTTC.